This TCR beta chain is from a study of blood T cell repertoires in COVID-19. At the level of the study: The study drew acute and convalescent COVID-19 samples from the United States, Italy and Spain.

Individuals aged roughly 18 to 90 years were recruited from 24 US areas. The study assigned cohorts using participant-reported clinical history. The V and J ends lost 1 base and 8 bases, in that order; junction bases with no gene match: 4. The CDR3 has 13 residues. CDR1 and CDR2 (germline): SGHVS, FQNEAQ. Source study methods: Nucleated cell number was recorded as an estimate derived from reference gene primer amplification. Here immunoSEQ multiplex PCR was the method, and the copy in TCRdb shows in-frame clones only, minus some. D and trimming come from the DNA, and the V and J calls and clone size come from that table. The repertoire holds 130,000 to 150,000 clones, with over 80% as singletons.

The origin of this receptor is a woman between 50 and 59 years old who had been exposed to COVID-19. The sequenced material came from PBMCs or T cells enriched from blood (not recorded which). J is TRBJ1-2 and V is TRBV7-8; the match to TRBD1 covers 7 bases. Here the CDR3 DNA reads TGTGCCAGCAGCTTAGGACAGGGTCTCGGCTACACCTTC. Protein: CASSLGQGLGYTF. Variable domain in full (rest from reference TRBV7-8 and TRBJ1-2): GAGVSQSPRYKVAKRGQDVALRCDPISGHVSLFWYQQALGQGPEFLTYFQNEAQLDKSGLPSDRFFAERPEGSVSTLKIQRTQQEDSAVYLCASSLGQGLGYTFGSGTRLTVV.